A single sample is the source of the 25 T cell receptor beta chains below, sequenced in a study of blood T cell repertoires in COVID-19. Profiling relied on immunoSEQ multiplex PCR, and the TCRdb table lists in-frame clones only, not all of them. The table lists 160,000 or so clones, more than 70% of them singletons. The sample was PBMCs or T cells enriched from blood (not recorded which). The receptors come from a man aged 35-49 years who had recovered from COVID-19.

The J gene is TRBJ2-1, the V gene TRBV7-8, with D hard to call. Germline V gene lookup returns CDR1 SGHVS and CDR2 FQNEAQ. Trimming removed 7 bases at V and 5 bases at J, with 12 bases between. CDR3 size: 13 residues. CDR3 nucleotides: TGTGCCAGCAACAATCAACAGAACAATGAGCAGTTCTTC. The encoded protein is CASNNQQNNEQFF.

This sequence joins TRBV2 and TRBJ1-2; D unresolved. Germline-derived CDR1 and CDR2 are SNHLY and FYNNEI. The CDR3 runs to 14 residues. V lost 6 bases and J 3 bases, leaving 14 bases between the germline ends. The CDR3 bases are TGTGCCAGCAGGCCGAACCTCGCAGACTATGGCTACACCTTC. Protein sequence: CASRPNLADYGYTF.

CDR3 sequence reads: CASSVSDSHTEAFF. The CDR3 DNA reads as TGTGCCAGCAGCGTATCTGACAGCCACACTGAAGCTTTCTTT. V gene TRBV9 combines with J gene TRBJ1-1, with D tentatively TRBD1 (5 bases). Germline V gives CDR1 SGDLS, CDR2 YYNGEE. Trimming took off 1 base at V and 3 bases at J, with 10 bases between the two ends. The CDR3 spans 14 residues.

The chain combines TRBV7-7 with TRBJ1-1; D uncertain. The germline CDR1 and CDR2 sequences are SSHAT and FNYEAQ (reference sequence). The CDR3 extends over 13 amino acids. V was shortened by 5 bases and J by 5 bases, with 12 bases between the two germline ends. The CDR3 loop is CASSPNYGTEAFF. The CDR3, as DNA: TGTGCCAGCAGCCCTAACTACGGGACTGAAGCTTTCTTT.

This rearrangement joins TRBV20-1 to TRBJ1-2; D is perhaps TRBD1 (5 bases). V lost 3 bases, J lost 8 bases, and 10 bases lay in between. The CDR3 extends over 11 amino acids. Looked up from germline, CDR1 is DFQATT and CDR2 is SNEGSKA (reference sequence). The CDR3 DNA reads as TGCAGTGCTAGTCCTCAGGGAGGCTACACCTTC. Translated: CSASPQGGYTF.

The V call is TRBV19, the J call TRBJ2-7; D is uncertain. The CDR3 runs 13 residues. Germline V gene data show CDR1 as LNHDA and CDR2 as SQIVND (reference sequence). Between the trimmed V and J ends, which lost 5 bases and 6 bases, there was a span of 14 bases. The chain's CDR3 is CASSAGYDREQYV. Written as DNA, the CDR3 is TGTGCCAGTAGTGCCGGGTATGACCGCGAGCAGTACGTC.

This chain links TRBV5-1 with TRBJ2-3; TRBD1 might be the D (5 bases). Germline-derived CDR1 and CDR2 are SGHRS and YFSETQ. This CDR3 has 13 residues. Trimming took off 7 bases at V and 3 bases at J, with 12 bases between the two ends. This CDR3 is CASGATNTDTQYF. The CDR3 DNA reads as TGCGCCAGCGGGGCCACGAATACAGATACGCAGTATTTT.

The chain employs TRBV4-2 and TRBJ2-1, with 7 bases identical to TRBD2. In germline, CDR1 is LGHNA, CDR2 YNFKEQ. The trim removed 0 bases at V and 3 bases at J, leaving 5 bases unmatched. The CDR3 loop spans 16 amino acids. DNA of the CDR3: TGTGCCAGCAGCCAAGATCCTGGCGGGGGCTACAATGAGCAGTTCTTC. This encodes CASSQDPGGGYNEQFF.

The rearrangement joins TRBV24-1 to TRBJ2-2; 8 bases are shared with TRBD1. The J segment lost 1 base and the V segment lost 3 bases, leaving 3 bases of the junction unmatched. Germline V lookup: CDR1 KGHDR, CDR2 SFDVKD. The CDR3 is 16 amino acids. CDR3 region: CATSDPDRVNTGELFF. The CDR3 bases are TGTGCCACCAGTGATCCGGACAGGGTGAACACCGGGGAGCTGTTTTTT.

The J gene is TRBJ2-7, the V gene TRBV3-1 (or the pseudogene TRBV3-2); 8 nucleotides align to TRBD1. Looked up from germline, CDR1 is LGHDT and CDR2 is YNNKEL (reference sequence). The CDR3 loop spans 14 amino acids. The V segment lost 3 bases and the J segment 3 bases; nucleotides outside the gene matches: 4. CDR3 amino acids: CASSHRDRSYEQYF. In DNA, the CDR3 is TGTGCCAGCAGCCATCGGGACAGGAGCTACGAGCAGTACTTC.

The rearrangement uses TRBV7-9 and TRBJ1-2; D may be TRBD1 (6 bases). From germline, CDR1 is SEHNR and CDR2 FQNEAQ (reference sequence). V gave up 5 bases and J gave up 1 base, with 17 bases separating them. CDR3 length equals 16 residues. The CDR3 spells CASSHPKDSYNYGYTF. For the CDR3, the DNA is TGTGCCAGCAGCCACCCTAAGGACAGTTATAACTATGGCTACACCTTC.

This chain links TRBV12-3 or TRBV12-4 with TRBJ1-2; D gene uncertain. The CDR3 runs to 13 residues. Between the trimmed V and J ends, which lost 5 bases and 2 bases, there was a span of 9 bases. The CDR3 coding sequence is TGTGCCAGCAGTCCTCAGATGAACTATGGCTACACCTTC. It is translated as CASSPQMNYGYTF.

DNA of the CDR3: TGTGCCTTAGACAGGCTCAACACTGAAGCTTTCTTT. This codes for CALDRLNTEAFF. This sequence joins TRBV30 and TRBJ1-1; tentatively, D is TRBD1 (6 bases). This CDR3 has 12 residues. Germline values: CDR1 GTSNPN, CDR2 SVGIG (reference sequence). V dropped 7 bases and J dropped 2 bases, with 11 bases sitting between them.

The CDR3, as DNA: TGTGCCAGCACCGACCCCGGGGCAACTAATGAAAAACTGTTTTTT. The encoded protein is CASTDPGATNEKLFF. J is TRBJ1-4 and V is TRBV6-5; D gene unclear. Germline CDR1 MNHEY, CDR2 SVGAGI. The CDR3 loop spans 15 amino acids. Trimming shortened V by 7 bases and J by 0 bases, and 12 bases separated the two germline ends.

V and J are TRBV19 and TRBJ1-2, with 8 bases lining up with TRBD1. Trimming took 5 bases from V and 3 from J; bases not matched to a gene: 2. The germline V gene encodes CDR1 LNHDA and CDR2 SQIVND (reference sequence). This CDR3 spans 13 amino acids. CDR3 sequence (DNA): TGTGCCAGTAGTCTGGACAGGGACTATGGCTACACCTTC. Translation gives CASSLDRDYGYTF.

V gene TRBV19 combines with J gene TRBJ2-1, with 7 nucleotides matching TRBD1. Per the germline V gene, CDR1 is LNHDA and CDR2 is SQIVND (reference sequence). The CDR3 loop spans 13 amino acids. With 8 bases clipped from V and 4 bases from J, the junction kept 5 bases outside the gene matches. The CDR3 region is CASSGQLYNEQFF. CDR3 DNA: TGTGCCAGTTCGGGACAGCTGTACAATGAGCAGTTCTTC. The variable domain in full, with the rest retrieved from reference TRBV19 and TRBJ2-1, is DGGITQSPKYLFRKEGQNVTLSCEQNLNHDAMYWYRQDPGQGLRLIYYSQIVNDFQKGDIAEGYSVSREKKESFPLTVTSAQKNPTAFYLCASSGQLYNEQFFGPGTRLTVL.

CDR3 DNA sequence: TGTGCCAGTAATCTGGTCGGGTATGGCTACACCTTC. This gives the protein CASNLVGYGYTF. The V call is TRBV19, the J call TRBJ1-2; D is ambiguous. The CDR3 runs 12 residues. Trimming stripped 7 bases from V and 5 bases from J, with 11 bases between. CDR1 is LNHDA, CDR2 SQIVND, per germline (reference sequence).

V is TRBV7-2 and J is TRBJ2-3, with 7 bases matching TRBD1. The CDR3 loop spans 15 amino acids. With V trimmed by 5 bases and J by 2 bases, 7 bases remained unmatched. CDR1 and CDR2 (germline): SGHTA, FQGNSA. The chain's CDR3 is CASSPGQTYTDTQYF. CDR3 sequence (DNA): TGTGCCAGCAGCCCGGGACAGACTTACACAGATACGCAGTATTTT.

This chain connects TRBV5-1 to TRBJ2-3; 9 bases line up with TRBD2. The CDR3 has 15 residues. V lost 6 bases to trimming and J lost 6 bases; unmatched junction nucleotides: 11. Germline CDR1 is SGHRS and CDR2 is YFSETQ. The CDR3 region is CASTPTGLAADTQYF. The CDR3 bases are TGCGCCAGCACCCCGACGGGACTAGCAGCGGATACGCAGTATTTT.

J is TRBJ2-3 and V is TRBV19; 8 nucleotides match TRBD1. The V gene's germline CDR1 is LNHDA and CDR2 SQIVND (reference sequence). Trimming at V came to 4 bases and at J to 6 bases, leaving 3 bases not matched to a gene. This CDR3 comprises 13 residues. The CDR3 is CASSTDRGDTQYF. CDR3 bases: TGTGCCAGTAGTACAGACAGGGGTGATACGCAGTATTTT.

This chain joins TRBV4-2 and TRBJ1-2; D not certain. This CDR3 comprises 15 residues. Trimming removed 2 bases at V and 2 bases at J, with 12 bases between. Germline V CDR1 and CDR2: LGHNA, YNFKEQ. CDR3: CASSQTNPGNYGYTF. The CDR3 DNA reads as TGTGCCAGCAGCCAAACCAACCCGGGAAACTATGGCTACACCTTC.

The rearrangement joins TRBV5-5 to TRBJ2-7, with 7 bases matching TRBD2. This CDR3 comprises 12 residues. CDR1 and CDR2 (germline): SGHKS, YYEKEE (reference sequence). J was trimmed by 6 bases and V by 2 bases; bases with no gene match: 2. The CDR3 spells CASSLGRGEQYV. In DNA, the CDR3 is TGTGCCAGCAGCTTAGGGAGGGGCGAGCAGTACGTC.

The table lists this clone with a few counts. The chain's CDR3 is CASSFGQTRGAETQYF. CDR3 in DNA: TGTGCCAGCAGTTTCGGGCAGACCCGCGGGGCAGAGACCCAGTACTTC. The chain carries TRBV2 and TRBJ2-5; TRBD2 is a possible D gene (6 bases). The germline V gene has CDR1 SNHLY and CDR2 FYNNEI. There are 16 residues in the CDR3. Between the trimmed V and J ends, which lost 5 bases and 4 bases, there was a span of 20 bases. Based on the CDR3 plus reference TRBV2 and TRBJ2-5, the full variable domain is EPEVTQTPSHQVTQMGQEVILRCVPISNHLYFYWYRQILGQKVEFLVSFYNNEISEKSEIFDDQFSVERPDGSNFTLKIRSTKLEDSAMYFCASSFGQTRGAETQYFGPGTRLLVL.

As DNA, the CDR3 is TGTGCCAGCAGCCAAGAGGGAGGTTCCGGAAACACCATATATTTT. It codes for CASSQEGGSGNTIYF. V gene TRBV3-1 (or the pseudogene TRBV3-2) combines with J gene TRBJ1-3; D not certain. The CDR3 loop spans 15 amino acids. V lost 0 bases, J lost 4 bases, and 10 bases lay in between. Per the germline V gene, CDR1 is LGHDT and CDR2 is YNNKEL (reference sequence).

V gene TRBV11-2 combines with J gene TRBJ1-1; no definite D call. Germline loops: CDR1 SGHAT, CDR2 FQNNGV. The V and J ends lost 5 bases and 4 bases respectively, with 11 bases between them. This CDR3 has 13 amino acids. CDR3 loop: CASSRFPRTEAFF. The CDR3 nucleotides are TGTGCCAGCAGCCGCTTCCCGCGCACTGAAGCTTTCTTT.